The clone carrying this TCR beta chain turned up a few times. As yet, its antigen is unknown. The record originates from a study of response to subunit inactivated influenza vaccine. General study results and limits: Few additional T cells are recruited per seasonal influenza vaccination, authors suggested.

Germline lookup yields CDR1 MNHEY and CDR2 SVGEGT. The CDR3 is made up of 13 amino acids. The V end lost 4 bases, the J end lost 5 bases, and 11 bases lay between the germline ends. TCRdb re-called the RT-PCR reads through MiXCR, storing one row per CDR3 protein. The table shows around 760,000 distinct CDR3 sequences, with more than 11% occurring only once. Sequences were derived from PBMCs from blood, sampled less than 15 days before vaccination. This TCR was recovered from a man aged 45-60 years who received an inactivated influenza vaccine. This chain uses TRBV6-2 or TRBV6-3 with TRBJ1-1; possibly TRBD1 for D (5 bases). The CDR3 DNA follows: TGTGCCAGCAGTTGGGGGAAGGGGACTGAAGCTTTCTTT. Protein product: CASSWGKGTEAFF.